This T cell receptor (beta chain) derives from a study of blood T cell repertoires in COVID-19. This CDR3 is built from 13 residues. V lost 8 bases to trimming and J lost 0 bases, with 9 bases between them. The germline V gene encodes CDR1 MNHEY and CDR2 SMNVEV (reference sequence). This table comes from immunoSEQ multiplex PCR, and its TCRdb copy is limited to in-frame clones, with some not included. The sample holds about 62,000 clones, roughly four fifths seen once. The receptor was derived from a man in his sixties with acute or convalescent COVID-19. Sequencing was performed on peripheral blood. The J gene is TRBJ2-3, the V gene TRBV27; the D is unclear. CDR3 protein: CASLADSTDTQYF. The CDR3 DNA reads as TGTGCCAGCCTGGCAGATAGCACAGATACGCAGTATTTT.